This T cell receptor beta chain was recorded in a study of blood T cell repertoires in COVID-19. Background on the study: The United States, Italy and Spain were the sources of the acute and convalescent COVID-19 samples. T cells, B-cell-depleted T cells, or PBMCs provided the cDNA or gDNA that served as material.

The CDR3 spans 15 residues. Per the germline V gene, CDR1 is WNHNN and CDR2 is SYGVQD (reference sequence). The ends were cut back, 2 bases at V and 0 bases at J, with 11 bases in the middle. As handled by the study authors: Estimates of nucleated cell counts were drawn from the amplification of reference gene primers. Sequencing was performed with immunoSEQ multiplex PCR; in TCRdb, only in-frame clones are kept and a portion is missing. The V and J calls and clone size were taken over from that table, and D and trimming were inferred from the DNA. Counted here are over 200,000 clones, around 90% occurring once; the ten biggest clones make up 0.7%.

The source is a human donor in a cohort sampled during active COVID-19. The chain recombines TRBV10-1 with TRBJ2-7; no definite D call. The sequenced sample consisted of peripheral blood. The CDR3 sequence: CASSEATDNSYEQYF. CDR3 DNA: TGCGCCAGCAGTGAGGCCACCGACAACTCCTACGAGCAGTACTTC.